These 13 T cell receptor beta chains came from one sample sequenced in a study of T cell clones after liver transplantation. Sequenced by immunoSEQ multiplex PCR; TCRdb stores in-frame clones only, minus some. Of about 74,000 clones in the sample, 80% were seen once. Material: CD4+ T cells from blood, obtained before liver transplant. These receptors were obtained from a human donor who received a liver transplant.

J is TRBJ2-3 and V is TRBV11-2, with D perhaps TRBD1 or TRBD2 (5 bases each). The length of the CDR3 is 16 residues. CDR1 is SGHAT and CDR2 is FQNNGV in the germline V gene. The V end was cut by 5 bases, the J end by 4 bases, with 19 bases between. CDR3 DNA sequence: TGTGCCAGCAGCCTAACCGGGACGTCGGGCGCAGATACGCAGTATTTT. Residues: CASSLTGTSGADTQYF.

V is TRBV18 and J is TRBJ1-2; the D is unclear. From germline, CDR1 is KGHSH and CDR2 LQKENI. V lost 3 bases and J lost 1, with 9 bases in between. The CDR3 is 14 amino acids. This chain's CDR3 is CASSPSTRNYGYTF. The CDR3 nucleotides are TGTGCCAGCTCACCGAGCACCCGTAACTATGGCTACACCTTC.

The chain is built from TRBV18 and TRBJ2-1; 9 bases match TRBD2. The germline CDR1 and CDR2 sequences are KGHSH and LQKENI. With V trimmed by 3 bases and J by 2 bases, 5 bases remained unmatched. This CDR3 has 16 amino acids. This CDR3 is CASSPVRGRAYNEQFF. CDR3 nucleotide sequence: TGTGCCAGCTCACCGGTCCGCGGGAGGGCCTACAATGAGCAGTTCTTC.

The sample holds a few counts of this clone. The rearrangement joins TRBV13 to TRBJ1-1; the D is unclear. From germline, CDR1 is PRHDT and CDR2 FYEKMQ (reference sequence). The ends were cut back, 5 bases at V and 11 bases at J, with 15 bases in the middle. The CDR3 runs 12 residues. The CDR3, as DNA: TGTGCCAGCAGCCCCAAAGGCCAGACGGCTTTCTTT. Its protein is CASSPKGQTAFF.

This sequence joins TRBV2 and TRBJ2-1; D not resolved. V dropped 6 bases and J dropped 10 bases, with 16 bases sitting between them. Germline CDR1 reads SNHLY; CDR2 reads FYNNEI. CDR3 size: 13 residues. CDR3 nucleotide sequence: TGTGCCAGCAGCGCGTATTTAGGATGGGAGCAGTTCTTC. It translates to CASSAYLGWEQFF.

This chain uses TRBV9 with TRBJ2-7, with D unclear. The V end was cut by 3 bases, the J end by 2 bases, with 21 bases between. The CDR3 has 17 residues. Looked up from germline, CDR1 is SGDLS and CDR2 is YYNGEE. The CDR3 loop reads CASSANPRTYSPYEQYF. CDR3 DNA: TGTGCCAGCAGCGCCAACCCTCGGACGTACTCTCCCTACGAGCAGTACTTC.

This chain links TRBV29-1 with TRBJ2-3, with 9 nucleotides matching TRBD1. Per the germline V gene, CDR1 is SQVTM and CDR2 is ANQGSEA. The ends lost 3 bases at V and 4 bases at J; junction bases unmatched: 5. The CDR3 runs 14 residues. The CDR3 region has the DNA TGCAGCGTTGATGGTACAGGGGGCGCAGATACGCAGTATTTT. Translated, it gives CSVDGTGGADTQYF.

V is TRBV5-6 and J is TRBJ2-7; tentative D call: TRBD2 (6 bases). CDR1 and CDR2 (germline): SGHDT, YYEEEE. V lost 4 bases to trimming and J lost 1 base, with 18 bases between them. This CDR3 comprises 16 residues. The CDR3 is CASSLSGRRASYEQYF. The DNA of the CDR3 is TGTGCCAGCAGCCTATCGGGGAGGCGGGCTTCCTACGAGCAGTACTTC.

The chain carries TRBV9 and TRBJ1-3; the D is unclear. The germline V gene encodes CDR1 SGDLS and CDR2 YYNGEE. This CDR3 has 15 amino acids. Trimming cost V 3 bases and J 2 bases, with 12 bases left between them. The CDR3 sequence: CASSDTPVAGNTIYF. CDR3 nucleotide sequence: TGTGCCAGCAGCGACACCCCGGTGGCTGGAAACACCATATATTTT.

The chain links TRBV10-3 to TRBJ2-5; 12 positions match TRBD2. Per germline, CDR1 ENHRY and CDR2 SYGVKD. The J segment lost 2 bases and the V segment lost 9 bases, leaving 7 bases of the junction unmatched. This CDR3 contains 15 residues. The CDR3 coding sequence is TGTGCCATGGGACAAGGACTAGCGGGACAAGAGACCCAGTACTTC. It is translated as CAMGQGLAGQETQYF.

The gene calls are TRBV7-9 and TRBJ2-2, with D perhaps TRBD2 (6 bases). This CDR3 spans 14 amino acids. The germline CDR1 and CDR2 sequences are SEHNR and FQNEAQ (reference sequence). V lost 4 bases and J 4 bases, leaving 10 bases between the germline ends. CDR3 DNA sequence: TGTGCCAGCAGCTACGGGAGAACCACCGGGGAGCTGTTTTTT. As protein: CASSYGRTTGELFF.

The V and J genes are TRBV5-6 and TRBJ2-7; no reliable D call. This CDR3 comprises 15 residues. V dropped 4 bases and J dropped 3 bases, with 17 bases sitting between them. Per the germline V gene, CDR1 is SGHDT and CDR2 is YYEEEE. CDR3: CASSALGGKVYEQYF. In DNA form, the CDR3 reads TGTGCCAGCAGCGCTTTGGGCGGCAAGGTCTACGAGCAGTACTTC.

The CDR3: CASTLSVEETQYF. The DNA of the CDR3 is TGTGCCAGCACTCTATCTGTGGAAGAGACCCAGTACTTC. The chain has TRBV28 and TRBJ2-5; D uncertain. Trimming pared 7 bases from V and 3 bases from J, leaving 12 bases between. The CDR3 runs to 13 residues. Germline V CDR1 and CDR2: MDHEN, SYDVKM.